These 9 T cell receptor beta chains originate from one sample sequenced in a study of OX40 agonist ivuxolimab in advanced cancers. Libraries were made using the immunoSEQ multiplex PCR assay. Sourced from immuneACCESS, this table was stored by TCRdb with only in-frame sequences that have V and J called. A share of the clones is absent; for the studies checked, an unresolved V gene accounts for under half, and the remainder has no known explanation. The sample table records 40,000 to 45,000 clones; 85% to 90% of these occur just once. Around 6% of the sample is held by the ten biggest clonotypes. Sequencing was performed on CD4+ or CD8+ T cells sorted from blood, taken in a trial of the OX40 agonist ivuxolimab. These receptors all come from an adult with an advanced solid tumor such as melanoma, head and neck, liver or kidney cancer.

This chain joins TRBV19 and TRBJ2-3; TRBD2 is a possible D gene (5 bases). Germline CDR1 reads LNHDA; CDR2 reads SQIVND (reference sequence). V gave up 9 bases and J gave up 1 base, with 17 bases separating them. This CDR3 comprises 15 residues. As DNA, the CDR3 is TGTGCCAGCTCCGGGATAGGGAAGGGCACAGATACGCAGTATTTT. Protein sequence: CASSGIGKGTDTQYF.

The V call is TRBV18, the J call TRBJ2-1, with 12 bases identical to TRBD2. Germline V gene data show CDR1 as KGHSH and CDR2 as LQKENI. The CDR3 runs to 15 residues. Trimming cost V 5 bases and J 7 bases; bases outside gene matches: 6. CDR3 in amino acids: CASSSTSGSRNEQFF. In DNA, the CDR3 is TGTGCCAGCTCATCGACTAGCGGGAGTAGGAATGAGCAGTTCTTC.

The chain recombines TRBV28 with TRBJ2-1, with 11 bases identical to TRBD2. Germline lookup yields CDR1 MDHEN and CDR2 SYDVKM. The CDR3 has 22 amino acids. V shed 2 bases, J shed 2 bases, and the junction held 20 bases outside the gene matches. CDR3 amino acids: CASSLNWWDSQKTSGTYNEQFF. The CDR3 nucleotides are TGTGCCAGCAGTTTAAATTGGTGGGACAGCCAGAAGACTAGCGGGACCTACAATGAGCAGTTCTTC.

The gene calls are TRBV19 and TRBJ2-3; tentative D call: TRBD1 (5 bases). The germline V gene encodes CDR1 LNHDA and CDR2 SQIVND (reference sequence). The CDR3 extends over 14 amino acids. V lost 3 bases and J 2 bases, leaving 9 bases between the germline ends. This chain's CDR3 is CASSISRVTDTQYF. CDR3 bases: TGTGCCAGTAGTATCAGCAGGGTCACAGATACGCAGTATTTT.

The genes are TRBV11-2 and TRBJ2-3; D gene ambiguous. This CDR3 is 11 amino acids long. CDR1 and CDR2 (germline): SGHAT, FQNNGV. With 2 bases removed from V and 4 bases from J, the gap between germline ends came to 1 base. CDR3 nucleotides: TGTGCCAGCAGCTTATCAGATACGCAGTATTTT. Its protein is CASSLSDTQYF.

The rearrangement uses TRBV7-8 and TRBJ2-3; weak D call: TRBD1 (6 bases). The germline CDR1 and CDR2 sequences are SGHVS and FQNEAQ. CDR3 length: 13 residues. Deletions cut 3 bases from V and 6 bases from J, with 10 bases between. The CDR3 DNA follows: TGTGCCAGCAGCTTTCCAGGGGTCGATACGCAGTATTTT. Residues: CASSFPGVDTQYF. Supplemented by reference TRBV7-8 and TRBJ2-3, the full variable domain reads GAGVSQSPRYKVAKRGQDVALRCDPISGHVSLFWYQQALGQGPEFLTYFQNEAQLDKSGLPSDRFFAERPEGSVSTLKIQRTQQEDSAVYLCASSFPGVDTQYFGPGTRLTVL.

This clone occurred a few times. This rearrangement joins TRBV18 to TRBJ1-1; a possible D gene is TRBD1 (5 bases). The V end was cut by 3 bases, the J end by 6 bases, with 8 bases between. Germline V gene data show CDR1 as KGHSH and CDR2 as LQKENI. The CDR3 contains 12 residues. The chain's CDR3 is CASSPGGSEAFF. CDR3 nucleotide sequence: TGTGCCAGCTCACCCGGGGGATCTGAAGCTTTCTTT. Full variable domain (missing parts from reference TRBV18 and TRBJ1-1): NAGVMQNPRHLVRRRGQEARLRCSPMKGHSHVYWYRQLPEEGLKFMVYLQKENIIDESGMPKERFSAEFPKEGPSILRIQQVVRGDSAAYFCASSPGGSEAFFGQGTRLTVV.

This chain connects TRBV19 to TRBJ1-5; 12 bases map to TRBD1. The CDR3 extends over 15 amino acids. Germline CDR1 is LNHDA and CDR2 is SQIVND (reference sequence). J gave up 7 bases and V 3 bases, and 4 bases lay outside the gene matches. CDR3 coding DNA: TGTGCCAGTAGTATGGGGACAGGGGGCCTCCAGCCCCAGCATTTT. Translation: CASSMGTGGLQPQHF. Based on the CDR3 plus reference TRBV19 and TRBJ1-5, the full variable domain is DGGITQSPKYLFRKEGQNVTLSCEQNLNHDAMYWYRQDPGQGLRLIYYSQIVNDFQKGDIAEGYSVSREKKESFPLTVTSAQKNPTAFYLCASSMGTGGLQPQHFGDGTRLSIL.

The chain is built from TRBV27 and TRBJ2-7, with D hard to call. Deletions cut 5 bases from V and 2 bases from J, with 13 bases between. CDR3 length equals 14 residues. Germline loops: CDR1 MNHEY, CDR2 SMNVEV (reference sequence). In nucleotides, the CDR3 is TGTGCCAGCAGTAGACCGGGCCAAACCTACGAGCAGTACTTC. It is translated as CASSRPGQTYEQYF.